The TCR beta chain described here comes from a study of graft-versus-host responses after intestinal transplantation. Study background: The recipients all started with anti-thymocyte globulin induction and then took tacrolimus and steroids for about three years. Overall study results and limits: Allograft clonal ratios (graft-versus-host to host-versus-graft) were high in patients who had graft-donor T cell macrochimerism.

Measured with immunoSEQ multiplex PCR; TCRdb has only the in-frame clones, and not every one. The table includes around 16,000 clones, roughly 79% detected once. The authors processed graft tissue to release intraepithelial and lamina propria lymphocytes. As to this clone: What it binds is not known.

V was pared by 7 bases and J by 0 bases, with 19 bases between. The CDR3 runs to 16 residues. Germline V CDR1 and CDR2: SEHNR, FQNEAQ (reference sequence). Sequenced here: ileum tissue, sampled almost 470 days after intestinal transplant. This chain links TRBV7-9 with TRBJ2-7; D remains unclear. This receptor was obtained from a human patient who received an intestinal transplant, so some T cells may come from the graft donor. CDR3 sequence reads: CASMHLGLSLSYEQYF. CDR3 sequence (DNA): TGTGCCAGCATGCACTTAGGGTTGTCCCTCTCCTACGAGCAGTACTTC.